This T cell receptor beta chain is from a study of beta chain features in type 1 diabetes. Germline CDR1 reads LNHDA; CDR2 reads SQIVND (reference sequence). Unmatched junction bases numbered 10, after V lost 0 bases and J lost 8 bases. The CDR3 has 16 residues. The whole isolated RNA underwent reverse transcription, so sequencing captured expressed TCRB transcripts. Produced via immunoSEQ multiplex PCR; TCRdb's table is partial and in-frame only. The sample holds more than 150,000 clones, 9% to 10% seen once. General study points: An over-representation of cells with high TCR expression could result from cDNA sequencing. Among all four CD4+ subsets, Type 1 diabetes patients had TCRB CDR3s that were moderately but significantly shorter.

With regard to this clone: Its specificity is not known.

The chain combines TRBV19 with TRBJ1-5; 7 positions agree with TRBD1. Material for sequencing was central memory CD4+ T cells from blood. The receptor was isolated from a woman between 25 and 40 years old with type 1 diabetes. The CDR3 loop reads CASSIDLGTVGKPQHF. The CDR3 DNA follows: TGTGCCAGTAGTATAGATCTCGGGACAGTGGGGAAGCCCCAGCATTTT.